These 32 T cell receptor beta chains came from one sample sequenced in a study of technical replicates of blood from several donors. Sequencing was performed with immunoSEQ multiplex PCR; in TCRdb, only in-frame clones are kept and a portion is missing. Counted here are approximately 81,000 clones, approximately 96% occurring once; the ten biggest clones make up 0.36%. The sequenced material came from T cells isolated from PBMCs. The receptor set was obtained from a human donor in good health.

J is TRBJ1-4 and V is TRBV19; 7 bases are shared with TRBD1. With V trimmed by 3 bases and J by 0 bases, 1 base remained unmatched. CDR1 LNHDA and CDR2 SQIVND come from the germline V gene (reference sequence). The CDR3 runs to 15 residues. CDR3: CASSIQGATNEKLFF. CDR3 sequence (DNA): TGTGCCAGTAGTATCCAGGGGGCAACTAATGAAAAACTGTTTTTT.

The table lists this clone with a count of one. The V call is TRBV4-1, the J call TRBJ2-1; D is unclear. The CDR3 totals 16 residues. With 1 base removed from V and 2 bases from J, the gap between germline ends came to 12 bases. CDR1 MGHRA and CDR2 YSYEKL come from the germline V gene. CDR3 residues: CASSQGGQRPYNEQFF. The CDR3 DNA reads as TGCGCCAGCAGCCAAGGAGGCCAGCGACCCTACAATGAGCAGTTCTTC.

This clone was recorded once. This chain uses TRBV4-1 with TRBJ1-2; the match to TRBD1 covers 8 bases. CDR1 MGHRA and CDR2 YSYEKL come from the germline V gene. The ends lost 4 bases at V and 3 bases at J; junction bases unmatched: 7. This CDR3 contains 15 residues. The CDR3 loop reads CASSPGQGAYYGYTF. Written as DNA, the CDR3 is TGCGCCAGCAGCCCTGGCCAGGGGGCGTACTATGGCTACACCTTC.

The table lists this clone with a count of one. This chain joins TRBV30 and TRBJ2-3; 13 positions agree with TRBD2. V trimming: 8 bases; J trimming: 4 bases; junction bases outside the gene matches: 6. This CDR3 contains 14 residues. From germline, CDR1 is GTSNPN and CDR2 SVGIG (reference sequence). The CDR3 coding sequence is TGTGCCGGGACTAGCGGGATCTCTGCAGATACGCAGTATTTT. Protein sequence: CAGTSGISADTQYF. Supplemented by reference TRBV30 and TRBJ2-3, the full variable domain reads SQTIHQWPATLVQPVGSPLSLECTVEGTSNPNLYWYRQAAGRGLQLLFYSVGIGQISSEVPQNLSASRPQDRQFILSSKKLLLSDSGFYLCAGTSGISADTQYFGPGTRLTVL.

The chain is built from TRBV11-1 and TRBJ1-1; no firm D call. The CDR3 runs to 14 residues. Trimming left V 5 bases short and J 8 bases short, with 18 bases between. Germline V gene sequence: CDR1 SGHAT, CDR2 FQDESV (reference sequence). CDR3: CASSPLRAGVEAFF. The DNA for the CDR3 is TGTGCCAGCAGCCCCCTACGGGCCGGGGTAGAAGCTTTCTTT.

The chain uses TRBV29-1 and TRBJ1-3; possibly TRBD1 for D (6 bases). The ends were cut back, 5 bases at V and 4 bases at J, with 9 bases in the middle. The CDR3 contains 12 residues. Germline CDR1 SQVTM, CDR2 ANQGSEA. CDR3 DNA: TGCAGCGTTACAGGGATCGGAAACACCATATATTTT. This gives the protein CSVTGIGNTIYF.

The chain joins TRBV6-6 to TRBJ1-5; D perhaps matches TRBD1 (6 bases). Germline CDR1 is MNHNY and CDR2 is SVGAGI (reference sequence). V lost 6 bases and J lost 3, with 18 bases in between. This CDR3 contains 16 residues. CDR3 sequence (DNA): TGTGCCAGCAGCCGTGCGTCCCCAGGGGCCAATCAGCCCCAGCATTTT. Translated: CASSRASPGANQPQHF.

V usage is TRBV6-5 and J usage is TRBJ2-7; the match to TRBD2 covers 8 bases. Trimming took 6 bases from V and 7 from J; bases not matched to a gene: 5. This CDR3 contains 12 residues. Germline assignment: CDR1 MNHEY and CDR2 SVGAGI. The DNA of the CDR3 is TGTGCCAGCAGCCTACGGGGGGGAGAGCAGTACTTC. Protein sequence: CASSLRGGEQYF.

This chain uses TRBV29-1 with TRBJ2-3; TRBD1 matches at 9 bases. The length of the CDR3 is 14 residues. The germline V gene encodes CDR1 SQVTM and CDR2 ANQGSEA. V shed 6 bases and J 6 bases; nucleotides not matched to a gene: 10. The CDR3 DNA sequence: TGCAGCGTAGCGACAGGGGGTATTTCGGATACGCAGTATTTT. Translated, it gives CSVATGGISDTQYF.

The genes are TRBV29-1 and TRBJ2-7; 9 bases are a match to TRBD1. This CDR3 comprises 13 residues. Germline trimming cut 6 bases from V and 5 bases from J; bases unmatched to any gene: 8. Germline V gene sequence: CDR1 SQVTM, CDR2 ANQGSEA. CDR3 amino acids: CSVSTQGANEQYF. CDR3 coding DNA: TGCAGCGTATCCACACAGGGGGCTAACGAGCAGTACTTC.

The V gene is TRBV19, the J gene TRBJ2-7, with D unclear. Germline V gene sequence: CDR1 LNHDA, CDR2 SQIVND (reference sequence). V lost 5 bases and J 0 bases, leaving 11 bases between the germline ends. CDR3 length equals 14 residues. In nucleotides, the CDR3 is TGTGCCAGTAGTCAACTCCCGAGCTCCTACGAGCAGTACTTC. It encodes CASSQLPSSYEQYF.

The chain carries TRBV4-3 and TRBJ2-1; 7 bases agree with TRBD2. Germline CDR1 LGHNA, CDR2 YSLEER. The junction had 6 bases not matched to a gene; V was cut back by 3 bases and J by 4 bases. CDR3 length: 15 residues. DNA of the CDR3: TGCGCCAGCAGCCATAACCCGGGACTATACAATGAGCAGTTCTTC. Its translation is CASSHNPGLYNEQFF.

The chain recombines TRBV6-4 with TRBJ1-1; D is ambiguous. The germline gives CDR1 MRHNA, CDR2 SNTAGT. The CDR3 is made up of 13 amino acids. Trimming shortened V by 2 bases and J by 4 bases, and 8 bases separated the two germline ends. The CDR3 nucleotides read TGTGCCAGCAGTGACAGATCGGGCACTGAAGCTTTCTTT. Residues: CASSDRSGTEAFF.

The CDR3: CASRQGLAVGGEQYF. The CDR3 nucleotides are TGCGCCAGCAGACAGGGACTAGCGGTGGGAGGGGAGCAGTACTTC. This rearrangement joins TRBV5-1 to TRBJ2-7, with TRBD2 matching over 11 bases. This CDR3 is built from 15 residues. Germline V gene data show CDR1 as SGHRS and CDR2 as YFSETQ. With 5 bases clipped from V and 7 bases from J, the junction kept 11 bases outside the gene matches. Based on the CDR3 plus reference TRBV5-1 and TRBJ2-7, the full variable domain is KAGVTQTPRYLIKTRGQQVTLSCSPISGHRSVSWYQQTPGQGLQFLFEYFSETQRNKGNFPGRFSGRQFSNSRSEMNVSTLELGDSALYLCASRQGLAVGGEQYFGPGTRLTVT.

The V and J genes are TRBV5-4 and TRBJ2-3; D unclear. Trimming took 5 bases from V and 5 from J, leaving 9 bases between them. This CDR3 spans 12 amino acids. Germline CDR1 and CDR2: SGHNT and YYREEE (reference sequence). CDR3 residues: CASSYSGDTQYF. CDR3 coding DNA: TGTGCCAGCAGTTATAGTGGAGATACGCAGTATTTT.

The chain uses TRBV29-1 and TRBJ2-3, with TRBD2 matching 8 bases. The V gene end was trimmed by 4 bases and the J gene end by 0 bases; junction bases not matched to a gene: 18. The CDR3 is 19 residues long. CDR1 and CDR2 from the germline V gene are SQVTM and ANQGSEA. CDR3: CSVALEVAGPTPSTDTQYF. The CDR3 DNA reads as TGCAGCGTTGCCCTTGAGGTAGCGGGACCTACCCCTAGCACAGATACGCAGTATTTT.

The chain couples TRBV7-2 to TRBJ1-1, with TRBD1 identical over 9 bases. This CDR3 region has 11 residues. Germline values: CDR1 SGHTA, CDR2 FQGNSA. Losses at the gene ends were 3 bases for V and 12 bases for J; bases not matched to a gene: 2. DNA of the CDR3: TGTGCCAGCAGCTTTACAGGGGGCCCTTTCTTT. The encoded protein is CASSFTGGPFF.

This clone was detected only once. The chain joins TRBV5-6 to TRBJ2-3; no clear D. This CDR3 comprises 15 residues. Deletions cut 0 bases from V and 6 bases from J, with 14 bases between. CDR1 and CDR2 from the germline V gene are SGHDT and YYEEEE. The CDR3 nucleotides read TGTGCCAGCAGCTTGGTCCTTTTCCCAGTGGATACGCAGTATTTT. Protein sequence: CASSLVLFPVDTQYF.

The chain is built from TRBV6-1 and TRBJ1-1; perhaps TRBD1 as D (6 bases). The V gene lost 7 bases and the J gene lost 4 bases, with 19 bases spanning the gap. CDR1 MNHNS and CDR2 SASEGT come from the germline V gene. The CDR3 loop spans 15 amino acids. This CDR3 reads CASTGTRGGGTEAFF. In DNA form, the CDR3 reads TGTGCCAGCACCGGGACAAGGGGGGGTGGCACTGAAGCTTTCTTT.

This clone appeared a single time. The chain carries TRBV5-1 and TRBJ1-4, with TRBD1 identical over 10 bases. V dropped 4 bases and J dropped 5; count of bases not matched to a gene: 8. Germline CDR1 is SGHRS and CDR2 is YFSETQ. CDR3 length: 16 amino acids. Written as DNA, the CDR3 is TGCGCCAGCAGCCCCCTACCGGGACAGGGGAATGAAAAACTGTTTTTT. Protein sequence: CASSPLPGQGNEKLFF.

CDR3 in DNA: TGCAGCGTACCGGGAGACACCGGGGAGCTGTTTTTT. This gives the protein CSVPGDTGELFF. The chain carries TRBV29-1 and TRBJ2-2; perhaps TRBD2 as D (6 bases). CDR1 and CDR2 from the germline V gene are SQVTM and ANQGSEA. The CDR3 loop spans 12 amino acids. The V and J ends lost 6 bases and 3 bases respectively, with 8 bases between them.

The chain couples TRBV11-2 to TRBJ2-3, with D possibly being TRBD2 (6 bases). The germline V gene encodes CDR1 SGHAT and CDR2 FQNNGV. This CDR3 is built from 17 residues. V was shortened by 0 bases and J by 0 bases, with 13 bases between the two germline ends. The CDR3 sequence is CASSLDNGTFSTDTQYF. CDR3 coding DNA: TGTGCCAGCAGCTTAGATAACGGGACTTTTAGCACAGATACGCAGTATTTT.

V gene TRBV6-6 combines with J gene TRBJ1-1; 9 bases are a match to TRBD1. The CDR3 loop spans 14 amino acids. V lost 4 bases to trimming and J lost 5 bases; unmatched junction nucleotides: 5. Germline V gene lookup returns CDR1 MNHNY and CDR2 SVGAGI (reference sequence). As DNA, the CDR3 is TGTGCCAGCAGTTCCTCGGGACAGGGAACTGAAGCTTTCTTT. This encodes CASSSSGQGTEAFF.

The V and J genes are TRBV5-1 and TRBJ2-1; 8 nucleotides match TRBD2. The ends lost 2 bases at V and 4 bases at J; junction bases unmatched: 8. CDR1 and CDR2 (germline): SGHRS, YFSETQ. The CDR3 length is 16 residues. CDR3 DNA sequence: TGCGCCAGCAGCTTTAATTGGCGGGAGGCATACAATGAGCAGTTCTTC. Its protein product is CASSFNWREAYNEQFF.

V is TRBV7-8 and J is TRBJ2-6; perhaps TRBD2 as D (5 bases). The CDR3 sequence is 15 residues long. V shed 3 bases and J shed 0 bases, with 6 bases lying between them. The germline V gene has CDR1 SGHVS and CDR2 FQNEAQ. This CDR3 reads CASSFGNSGANVLTF. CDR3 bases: TGTGCCAGCAGCTTCGGGAACTCTGGGGCCAACGTCCTGACTTTC.

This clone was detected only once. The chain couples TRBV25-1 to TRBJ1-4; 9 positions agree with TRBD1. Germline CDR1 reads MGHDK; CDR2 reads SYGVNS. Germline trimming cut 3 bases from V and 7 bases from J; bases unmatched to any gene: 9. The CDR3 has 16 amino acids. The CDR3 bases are TGTGCCAGCAGTGATCAACCGGGACAGGGAACTGAAAAACTGTTTTTT. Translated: CASSDQPGQGTEKLFF.

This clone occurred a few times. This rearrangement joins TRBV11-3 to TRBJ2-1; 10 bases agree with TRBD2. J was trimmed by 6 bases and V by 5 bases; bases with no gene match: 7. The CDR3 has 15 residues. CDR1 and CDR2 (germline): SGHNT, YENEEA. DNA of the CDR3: TGTGCCAGCAGCAGAGGACTAGCGGCGACCAATGAGCAGTTCTTC. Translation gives CASSRGLAATNEQFF.

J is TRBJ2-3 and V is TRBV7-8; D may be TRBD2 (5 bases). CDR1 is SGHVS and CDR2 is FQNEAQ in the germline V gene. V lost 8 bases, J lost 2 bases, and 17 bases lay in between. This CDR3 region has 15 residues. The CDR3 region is CASRESLAPTDTQYF. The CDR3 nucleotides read TGTGCCAGCCGAGAGAGTCTAGCCCCCACAGATACGCAGTATTTT.

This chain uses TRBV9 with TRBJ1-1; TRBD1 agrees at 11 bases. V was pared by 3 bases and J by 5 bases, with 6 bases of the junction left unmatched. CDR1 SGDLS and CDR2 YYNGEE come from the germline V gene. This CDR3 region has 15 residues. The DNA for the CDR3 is TGTGCCAGCAGCGCTGGGGGACAGGGGGTAACTGAAGCTTTCTTT. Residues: CASSAGGQGVTEAFF.

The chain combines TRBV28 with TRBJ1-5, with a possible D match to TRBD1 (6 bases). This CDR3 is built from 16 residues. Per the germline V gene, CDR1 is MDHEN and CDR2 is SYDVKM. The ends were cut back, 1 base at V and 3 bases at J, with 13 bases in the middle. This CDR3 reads CASSLYRARPNQPQHF. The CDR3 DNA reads TGTGCCAGCAGTTTATACAGGGCGAGACCCAATCAGCCCCAGCATTTT.

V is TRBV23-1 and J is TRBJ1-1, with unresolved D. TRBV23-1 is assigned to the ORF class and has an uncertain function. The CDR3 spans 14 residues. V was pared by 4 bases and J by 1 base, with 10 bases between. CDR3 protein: CASSPWAENTEAFF. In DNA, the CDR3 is TGCGCCAGCAGTCCTTGGGCAGAGAACACTGAAGCTTTCTTT.

The CDR3 spells CASILIRDYNEQFF. CDR3 sequence (DNA): TGTGCCAGCATTCTTATCCGGGACTACAATGAGCAGTTCTTC. The chain employs TRBV6-1 and TRBJ2-1, with a tentative D call TRBD2 (5 bases). This CDR3 is built from 14 residues. V gave up 7 bases and J gave up 3 bases, with 13 bases separating them. Germline V gives CDR1 MNHNS, CDR2 SASEGT.